This T cell receptor beta chain stems from a study of shared clonotypes between healthy human individuals. The CDR3 consists of 14 residues. The ends were cut back, 0 bases at V and 4 bases at J, with 9 bases in the middle. From germline, CDR1 is SGDLS and CDR2 YYNGEE. The method was immunoSEQ multiplex PCR; TCRdb's version includes in-frame clones alone and lacks a portion of them. The table has some 2.1 million clones, 95% seen once. The chain has TRBV9 and TRBJ2-3, with D perhaps TRBD2 (7 bases). What was sequenced was naive CD4+ T cells sorted from blood. The subset: CD45RA+ positively selected. The receptor was derived from a man aged 18 to 30 in good health. CDR3 in amino acids: CASSVGGGPDTQYF. The CDR3 nucleotides read TGTGCCAGCAGCGTAGGCGGGGGCCCAGATACGCAGTATTTT.